Listed here are 2 T cell receptor beta chains from one sample, sequenced in a study of monozygotic twins with inflammatory bowel disease. TCRdb reprocessed the 5' RACE reads and stores each CDR3 protein as one record, lacking DNA. The specimen's table records about 450,000 distinct CDR3 sequences. Input material: blood. Receptors originate from a human donor with ulcerative colitis or Crohn's disease, or a healthy co-twin of an affected twin (not recorded which).

The chain combines TRBV11-2 with TRBJ2-3; TCRdb's assignment of TRBD1 cannot be checked, as there is no DNA. Germline V gene lookup returns CDR1 SGHAT and CDR2 FQNNGV. This CDR3 comprises 16 residues. CDR3 in amino acids: CASSLGVGGGRDTQYF.

The chain has TRBV10-3 and TRBJ2-1; checking the TCRdb D call of TRBD2 is not possible without DNA. The CDR3 is 13 residues long. Per germline, CDR1 ENHRY and CDR2 SYGVKD. CDR3 protein: CAISDLGGDEQFF.